The entry below describes one TCR beta chain. Antigen: not known. The same CDR3 can be traced to other DNA sequences in this sample. Clones were sequenced by immunoSEQ multiplex PCR, and TCRdb holds only the in-frame ones, with some missing. The data hold 330,000 or so clones, with roughly 80% observed a single time. This sample is drawn from a study of shared clonotypes between healthy human individuals. Broader study findings: Memory subsets generally showed lower estimated richness than naive subsets. Four donors had 5% to 6% of their naive CD4 clonotypes in common.

Per germline, CDR1 SGHAT and CDR2 FQNNGV. The V and J ends lost 5 bases and 4 bases respectively, with 15 bases between them. This CDR3 region has 14 residues. The sample comprised memory CD4+ T cells sorted from blood. Specified subset: CD45RA-negative fraction. The TCR comes from a man younger than 45 in good health. This rearrangement joins TRBV11-2 to TRBJ2-7; D is tentatively TRBD1 or TRBD2 (6 bases each). The CDR3 DNA follows: TGTGCCAGCAGCCTTCGGGGGCAGGGGTACGAGCAGTACTTC. This translates into CASSLRGQGYEQYF. The whole variable domain, filled in from reference TRBV11-2 and TRBJ2-7, reads EAGVAQSPRYKIIEKRQSVAFWCNPISGHATLYWYQQILGQGPKLLIQFQNNGVVDDSQLPKDRFSAERLKGVDSTLKIQPAKLEDSAVYLCASSLRGQGYEQYFGPGTRLTVT.